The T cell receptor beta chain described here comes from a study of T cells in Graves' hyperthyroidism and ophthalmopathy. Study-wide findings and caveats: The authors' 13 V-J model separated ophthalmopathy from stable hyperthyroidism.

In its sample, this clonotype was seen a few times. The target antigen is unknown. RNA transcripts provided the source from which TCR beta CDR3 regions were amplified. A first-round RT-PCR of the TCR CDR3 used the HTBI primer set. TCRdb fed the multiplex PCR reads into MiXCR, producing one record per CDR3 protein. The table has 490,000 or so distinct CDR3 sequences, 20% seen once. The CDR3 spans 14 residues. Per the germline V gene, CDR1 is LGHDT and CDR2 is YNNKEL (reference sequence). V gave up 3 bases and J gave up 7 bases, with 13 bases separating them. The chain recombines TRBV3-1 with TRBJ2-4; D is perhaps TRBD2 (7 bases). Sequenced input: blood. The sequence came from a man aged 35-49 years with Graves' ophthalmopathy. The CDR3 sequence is CASSQIRGGNIQYF. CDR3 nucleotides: TGTGCCAGCAGCCAGATTAGGGGGGGGAACATTCAGTACTTC.